Each of the 24 T cell receptor beta chains below was sequenced from the same sample in a study of OX40 agonist ivuxolimab in advanced cancers. Measured with immunoSEQ multiplex PCR; TCRdb has only the in-frame clones, and not every one. The table shows tens of thousands of clones, with approximately 91% occurring only once. The input for sequencing was CD4+ or CD8+ T cells sorted from blood, taken in a trial of the OX40 agonist ivuxolimab. All receptors come from an adult with an advanced solid tumor such as melanoma, head and neck, liver or kidney cancer.

This clone appeared a few times. V gene TRBV4-1 combines with J gene TRBJ2-3; TRBD2 aligns across 11 bases. CDR1 is MGHRA and CDR2 is YSYEKL in the germline V gene. There are 17 residues in the CDR3. With V trimmed by 4 bases and J by 4 bases, 10 bases remained unmatched. The CDR3 DNA follows: TGCGCCAGCAGCCGACTAGCGGGGAGGCTCCCTGCAGATACGCAGTATTTT. Residues: CASSRLAGRLPADTQYF.

The chain combines TRBV5-6 with TRBJ2-1; either TRBD1 or TRBD2 may supply D (6 bases each). The germline CDR1 and CDR2 sequences are SGHDT and YYEEEE. V shed 2 bases and J shed 6 bases, with 12 bases lying between them. This CDR3 region has 14 residues. The CDR3 reads CASSLPGGGNEQFF. The CDR3 DNA sequence: TGTGCCAGCAGCTTACCCGGAGGGGGCAATGAGCAGTTCTTC.

The CDR3: CASSLVGGAGGFTDTQYF. DNA of the CDR3: TGTGCCAGCAGCTTAGTAGGGGGAGCGGGAGGGTTCACAGATACGCAGTATTTT. The chain carries TRBV7-2 and TRBJ2-3; TRBD2 aligns across 10 bases. Germline-derived CDR1 and CDR2 are SGHTA and FQGNSA. The V segment lost 1 base and the J segment 2 bases; nucleotides outside the gene matches: 9. The CDR3 runs to 18 residues.

This chain links TRBV5-1 with TRBJ2-2, with no clear D. Deletions cut 5 bases from V and 0 bases from J, with 8 bases between. This CDR3 comprises 14 residues. Per the germline V gene, CDR1 is SGHRS and CDR2 is YFSETQ. CDR3 protein: CASRKGTNTGELFF. CDR3 DNA sequence: TGCGCCAGCAGGAAGGGTACGAACACCGGGGAGCTGTTTTTT.

This clone was seen once. Other DNA sequences within the sample encode an identical CDR3. The chain couples TRBV7-2 to TRBJ2-1; D ambiguous. V dropped 5 bases and J dropped 5 bases, with 10 bases sitting between them. CDR1 and CDR2 (germline): SGHTA, FQGNSA. This CDR3 has 13 amino acids. For the CDR3, the DNA is TGTGCCAGCAGCCTCGCTTCTGACAATGAGCAGTTCTTC. This sequence encodes CASSLASDNEQFF.

This chain joins TRBV4-2 and TRBJ2-7; the D gene could be TRBD1 or TRBD2 (6 bases each). This CDR3 is 15 amino acids long. V was clipped by 1 base and J by 6 bases, with 16 bases between them. CDR1 is LGHNA and CDR2 is YNFKEQ in the germline V gene. Written as DNA, the CDR3 is TGTGCCAGCAGCCAAGCCGGGGGCAGGATTAGCGAGCAGTACTTC. Translating gives CASSQAGGRISEQYF.

The rearrangement links TRBV6-5 to TRBJ1-5; D not resolved. The length of the CDR3 is 11 residues. Per the germline V gene, CDR1 is MNHEY and CDR2 is SVGAGI. Trimming cost V 11 bases and J 5 bases, with 10 bases left between them. In DNA form, the CDR3 reads TGTGCCTGGCAGGTTGATCAGCCCCAGCATTTT. This encodes CAWQVDQPQHF.

V and J are TRBV19 and TRBJ1-6; TRBD1 matches at 8 bases. V was pared by 8 bases and J by 8 bases, with 11 bases of the junction left unmatched. Germline V gene data show CDR1 as LNHDA and CDR2 as SQIVND (reference sequence). The CDR3 consists of 15 residues. For the CDR3, the DNA is TGTGCCAGTCAGATCAGGGGGCGCGTCGATTCACCCCTCCACTTT. Translating gives CASQIRGRVDSPLHF.

This chain links TRBV11-3 with TRBJ2-5; D unresolved. Looked up from germline, CDR1 is SGHNT and CDR2 is YENEEA. V was clipped by 5 bases and J by 4 bases, with 8 bases between them. The CDR3 sequence is 12 residues long. The CDR3 spells CASSTTGETQYF. The CDR3 DNA is TGTGCCAGCAGCACTACGGGAGAGACCCAGTACTTC.

This chain links TRBV19 with TRBJ2-3; no reliable D call. CDR3 length: 14 amino acids. V lost 1 base and J 6 bases, leaving 11 bases between the germline ends. Germline CDR1 and CDR2: LNHDA and SQIVND (reference sequence). The CDR3 nucleotides read TGTGCCAGTAGTATAGGGTCCCCCTGGGATACGCAGTATTTT. Amino acid sequence: CASSIGSPWDTQYF.

V and J are TRBV5-4 and TRBJ2-5; a weak D match, TRBD2 (6 bases). This CDR3 comprises 14 residues. CDR1 SGHNT and CDR2 YYREEE come from the germline V gene (reference sequence). The V and J ends lost 1 base and 5 bases respectively, with 12 bases between them. CDR3 DNA sequence: TGTGCCAGCAGCTTGCATGGGCGGGGTGAGACCCAGTACTTC. As protein: CASSLHGRGETQYF.

The V gene is TRBV5-1, the J gene TRBJ2-7; 8 bases fit TRBD2. CDR1 and CDR2 from the germline V gene are SGHRS and YFSETQ. The CDR3 has 18 residues. The V gene end was trimmed by 4 bases and the J gene end by 2 bases; junction bases not matched to a gene: 17. As DNA, the CDR3 is TGCGCCAGCAGCAGGAAGGGCCTAGCGGGCAGCTCCACCTACGAGCAGTACTTC. It yields the protein CASSRKGLAGSSTYEQYF.

The chain couples TRBV7-3 to TRBJ2-5; D gene uncertain. Germline V gene sequence: CDR1 SGHTA, CDR2 FQGTGA. V dropped 1 base and J dropped 1 base, with 13 bases sitting between them. CDR3 length: 16 residues. The CDR3 DNA reads TGTGCCAGCAGCTTAATGGGGATGGGGTCCCAAGAGACCCAGTACTTC. It translates to CASSLMGMGSQETQYF.

The chain has TRBV6-5 and TRBJ2-2; 11 bases fit TRBD1. After removal of 7 bases from V and 5 bases from J, the junction contained 6 bases not matched to a gene. The CDR3 covers 15 residues. Per the germline V gene, CDR1 is MNHEY and CDR2 is SVGAGI. In nucleotides, the CDR3 is TGTGCCAGCACCAGGGGACAGGGGGGGACCGGGGAGCTGTTTTTT. Its protein product is CASTRGQGGTGELFF.

This chain joins TRBV11-1 and TRBJ2-7; D remains unclear. V shed 5 bases and J shed 1 base, with 9 bases lying between them. From germline, CDR1 is SGHAT and CDR2 FQDESV (reference sequence). The CDR3 length is 13 residues. The CDR3 DNA follows: TGTGCCAGCAGCAGGACCACTTCCTACGAGCAGTACTTC. The encoded protein is CASSRTTSYEQYF.

The chain has TRBV2 and TRBJ1-4; the D is unclear. Trimming cost V 1 base and J 7 bases, with 13 bases left between them. CDR1 SNHLY and CDR2 FYNNEI come from the germline V gene. The CDR3 consists of 15 residues. The CDR3 bases are TGTGCCAGCAGTGAAGTGAGGGTGGGAGGTGAAAAACTGTTTTTT. Residues: CASSEVRVGGEKLFF. The entire variable domain, with the rest obtained from reference TRBV2 and TRBJ1-4, is as follows: EPEVTQTPSHQVTQMGQEVILRCVPISNHLYFYWYRQILGQKVEFLVSFYNNEISEKSEIFDDQFSVERPDGSNFTLKIRSTKLEDSAMYFCASSEVRVGGEKLFFGSGTQLSVL.

DNA for the CDR3: TGTGCCAGTAGTAATCCGGGACACCAAGGAGCCCAGCATTTT. This codes for CASSNPGHQGAQHF. V is TRBV19 and J is TRBJ1-5; the D gene is possibly TRBD1 (6 bases). Germline V lookup: CDR1 LNHDA, CDR2 SQIVND (reference sequence). Trimming took 4 bases from V and 11 from J, leaving 18 bases between them. The CDR3 is made up of 14 amino acids.

This clone is a singleton in its sample. This chain connects TRBV6-5 to TRBJ2-1; the match to TRBD2 covers 13 bases. This CDR3 is built from 15 residues. Germline CDR1 is MNHEY and CDR2 is SVGAGI. V shed 6 bases and J 7 bases; nucleotides not matched to a gene: 6. The CDR3, as DNA: TGTGCCAGCAGATATGTGACTAGCGGGAGGAATGAGCAGTTCTTC. Its protein is CASRYVTSGRNEQFF.

The chain couples TRBV28 to TRBJ2-6; 7 bases map to TRBD2. Germline assignment: CDR1 MDHEN and CDR2 SYDVKM. The length of the CDR3 is 15 residues. The ends lost 4 bases at V and 2 bases at J; junction bases unmatched: 2. The CDR3 region is CASSWGGTGANVLTF. CDR3 bases: TGTGCCAGCAGTTGGGGGGGTACTGGGGCCAACGTCCTGACTTTC.

The CDR3 loop is CASGTGGNYGYTF. CDR3 nucleotides: TGTGCCAGCGGCACAGGGGGCAACTATGGCTACACCTTC. The chain couples TRBV7-9 to TRBJ1-2; TRBD1 matches at 9 bases. CDR1 SEHNR and CDR2 FQNEAQ come from the germline V gene (reference sequence). Trimming at V came to 8 bases and at J to 2 bases, leaving 3 bases not matched to a gene. This CDR3 contains 13 residues.

This chain links TRBV7-2 with TRBJ2-5, with D possibly TRBD1 on 6 matching bases. V was shortened by 1 base and J by 7 bases, with 16 bases between the two germline ends. CDR3 length equals 15 residues. Germline V gives CDR1 SGHTA, CDR2 FQGNSA. The CDR3 sequence: CASSLGGGRGGTQYF. The CDR3 nucleotides are TGTGCCAGCAGCTTAGGTGGGGGCAGGGGCGGGACCCAGTACTTC.

This rearrangement joins TRBV2 to TRBJ1-5; possible D gene TRBD1, 5 bases. The CDR3 consists of 15 residues. V was trimmed by 10 bases and J by 5 bases, leaving 21 bases between them. CDR1 and CDR2 (germline): SNHLY, FYNNEI. In DNA, the CDR3 is TGTGCCACCCAAGGACAAGGTGGGGACCATCAGCCCCAGCATTTT. It translates to CATQGQGGDHQPQHF.

This chain uses TRBV12-5 with TRBJ2-1; weak D call: TRBD2 (6 bases). CDR1 and CDR2 from the germline V gene are LGHNT and FRNRAP. V shed 4 bases and J shed 4 bases, with 14 bases lying between them. The CDR3 loop spans 15 amino acids. The CDR3, as DNA: TGTGCTAGTGGTTCAAAGGCTAGCGCGTACAATGAGCAGTTCTTC. It codes for CASGSKASAYNEQFF. Filled out from reference TRBV12-5 and TRBJ2-1, the complete variable domain reads DARVTQTPRHKVTEMGQEVTMRCQPILGHNTVFWYRQTMMQGLELLAYFRNRAPLDDSGMPKDRFSAEMPDATLATLKIQPSEPRDSAVYFCASGSKASAYNEQFFGPGTRLTVL.

The chain is built from TRBV7-3 and TRBJ2-5; TRBD2 is a possible D gene (5 bases). The CDR3 loop spans 15 amino acids. Germline V gene sequence: CDR1 SGHTA, CDR2 FQGTGA. V lost 3 bases to trimming and J lost 2 bases, with 13 bases between them. The CDR3 loop is CASSFLSGKQETQYF. CDR3 sequence (DNA): TGTGCCAGCAGCTTTTTGTCGGGAAAGCAAGAGACCCAGTACTTC.